What follows describes a single T cell receptor (beta chain). The data originate from a study of CD8+CD57+ T cells in acquired aplastic anemia. Profiles of TCR beta VDJ and CDR3 were generated from a genomic DNA template. Via MiXCR, TCRdb re-called the reads, giving one row per CDR3 protein. The profile shows about 200,000 distinct CDR3 sequences, roughly two thirds of them singletons. Sequencing was done on patients that had shown CD8+CD57+ cell expansion by flow cytometry. Germline CDR1 and CDR2: SNHLY and FYNNEI. CDR3 length: 15 amino acids. V shed 3 bases and J 1 base; nucleotides not matched to a gene: 1.

Sequenced input: sorted CD4+, CD8+, or CD8+CD57+ T cells (not recorded which) from PBMCs. The chain joins TRBV2 to TRBJ2-1, with 9 bases fitting TRBD1. This clonotype originated in a human donor with aplastic anemia. CDR3: CASSEDRGSYNEQFF. DNA for the CDR3: TGTGCCAGCAGTGAGGACAGGGGTTCCTACAATGAGCAGTTCTTC.